The subject of this entry is one TCR beta chain. Its antigen is not identified. The sample originates from a study of cytomegalovirus exposure and HLA in healthy donors. Study-wide findings and caveats: There were about 160 TCR beta chains listed as cytomegalovirus-associated. Most likely, a cluster of highly shared sequence variants arose as a sequencing artifact. The authors later found HLA-associated TCR beta chains more clonally expanded than equally common others. A later analysis revealed that TCR association rates differed between HLA loci, peaking at DRB1 and bottoming out at HLA-C.

Use of 60 Vbeta and 13 Jbeta primers characterized the PCR. Assay: immunoSEQ multiplex PCR; the TCRdb copy retains only in-frame clones and omits some. The repertoire includes 150,000 to 200,000 clones, 75% of them detected once, and 2.5% to 3% sits in the top ten. Losses at the gene ends were 1 base for V and 4 bases for J; bases not matched to a gene: 5. CDR3 size: 16 residues. Looked up from germline, CDR1 is SEHNR and CDR2 is FQNEAQ (reference sequence). The specimen was PBMCs. The chain recombines TRBV7-9 with TRBJ2-2; 8 positions match TRBD2. The sequence derives from a woman in her fifties or sixties in good health and CMV-seropositive. CDR3 in amino acids: CASSLDGGAGTGELFF. CDR3 DNA sequence: TGTGCCAGCAGCTTAGACGGGGGGGCCGGCACCGGGGAGCTGTTTTTT.